The rows below give T cell receptor beta chains drawn from one sample of a study of blood T cell repertoires in COVID-19. Sequencing used immunoSEQ multiplex PCR; TCRdb keeps in-frame clones, though not all of them. The sample includes roughly 360,000 clones, 88% of them seen just once. The sequenced sample was PBMCs or T cells enriched from blood (not recorded which). These receptors all come from a woman in her 30s with acute COVID-19. CDR3s leave out the opening cysteine and the closing phenylalanine or tryptophan. Fields, in order: J gene, CDR3 length, V gene, CDR3 protein.

TRBJ1-5 | 12 | TRBV18 | ASSPGQSNQPQH
TRBJ2-3 | 14 | TRBV11-1 | ASSPPGLAGTDTQY
TRBJ2-7 | 12 | TRBV11-2 | ASSLSAGGYEQY
TRBJ2-6 | 14 | TRBV19 | ASSGRTGSGANVLT
TRBJ1-2 | 11 | TRBV4-3 | ASSQEGSYGYT
TRBJ2-3 | 13 | TRBV7-8 | ASSLVRGLTDTQY
TRBJ1-5 | 18 | TRBV21-1 | ASSKGGGEYPSWSNQPQH
TRBJ2-3 | 15 | TRBV27 | ASSFFSKRVSTDTQY
TRBJ2-7 | 12 | TRBV13 | ASSLGRSNYEQY
TRBJ1-5 | 10 | TRBV6-5 | ASSYRGEPQH
TRBJ1-2 | 11 | TRBV19 | ASIPGGGYGYT
TRBJ1-2 | 12 | TRBV2 | ASIRGGGDYGYT
TRBJ1-2 | 10 | TRBV6-5 | ASSQIFYGYT
TRBJ2-1 | 11 | TRBV5-1 | ASSLVRVNEQF
TRBJ1-1 | 11 | TRBV7-9 | ASSPTGSAEAF
TRBJ2-7 | 14 | TRBV5-1 | ASSVAGTGFSYEQY
TRBJ1-4 | 15 | TRBV5-6 | ASSLITNRGLFEKLF
TRBJ1-4 | 13 | TRBV7-8 | ASSQAGRANEKLF
TRBJ2-3 | 12 | TRBV14 | ASSHGGSTDTQY
TRBJ1-6 | 14 | TRBV2 | ASTGTGGSNNSPLH
TRBJ1-2 | 11 | TRBV30 | AWRTGGPYGYT
TRBJ1-1 | 11 | TRBV5-5 | ASSFQGNTEAF
TRBJ2-2 | 12 | TRBV29-1 | SAKITGGSGELF
TRBJ1-5 | 13 | TRBV5-8 | ASSSARGADQPQH
TRBJ1-4 | 11 | TRBV12-3/TRBV12-4 | ASSISPGGKLF
TRBJ2-1 | 15 | TRBV7-6 | ASSLVWTSGGANEQF
TRBJ1-2 | 13 | TRBV19 | ASSEPRGSGYGYT
TRBJ2-3 | 13 | TRBV7-9 | ASSRGSGVGDTQY
TRBJ1-5 | 13 | TRBV19 | ASSMGQGAVQPQH
TRBJ2-7 | 13 | TRBV7-9 | ASSHRGQILTEQY
TRBJ1-1 | 14 | TRBV3-1/TRBV3-2 | ASSQDGANRHTEAF
TRBJ2-6 | 14 | TRBV24-1 | ATSERGHSGANVLT
TRBJ1-4 | 13 | TRBV7-2 | ASSFDRASNEKLF
TRBJ1-5 | 13 | TRBV5-4 | ASNGYGQGNQPQH
TRBJ2-5 | 13 | TRBV28 | ASSLGQGSAETQY
TRBJ2-3 | 13 | TRBV24-1 | ATSDLQGDTDTQY
TRBJ1-5 | 12 | TRBV10-3 | AIRGQGANQPQH
TRBJ2-3 | 15 | TRBV13 | ASSQPIAGGRTDTQY
TRBJ2-7 | 12 | TRBV5-1 | ASSLDQGIYEQY
TRBJ1-1 | 13 | TRBV5-1 | ASSRSGGLETEAF
TRBJ1-3 | 12 | TRBV5-4 | ASSFQASGNTIY
TRBJ2-3 | 10 | TRBV28 | ASSLRQGAQY
TRBJ2-1 | 13 | TRBV2 | ASNFGGPGNNEQF